In its sample, the clone carrying this T cell receptor beta chain was seen a few times. The entry originates in a study of T cell repertoires in cytomegalovirus infection. On the study more broadly: The public TCR beta signatures pointed to both CMV infection and matching HLA type.

Germline loops: CDR1 DFQATT, CDR2 SNEGSKA (reference sequence). V shed 6 bases, J shed 0 bases, and the junction held 6 bases outside the gene matches. The CDR3 spans 15 residues. From the reads, TCRdb called clonotypes with MiXCR, one entry per CDR3 protein. The sample shows around 290,000 distinct CDR3 sequences, roughly 26% of them seen only once. The TCR originated in a human donor in good health (CMV status not recorded). Some clones in this sample may be carry-over from other donors' samples. Source material: PBMCs. The rearrangement links TRBV20-1 to TRBJ1-2; 11 bases are shared with TRBD1. The CDR3 loop is CSAEADRGPNYGYTF. The CDR3 region has the DNA TGCAGTGCCGAGGCGGACAGGGGGCCTAACTATGGCTACACCTTC.